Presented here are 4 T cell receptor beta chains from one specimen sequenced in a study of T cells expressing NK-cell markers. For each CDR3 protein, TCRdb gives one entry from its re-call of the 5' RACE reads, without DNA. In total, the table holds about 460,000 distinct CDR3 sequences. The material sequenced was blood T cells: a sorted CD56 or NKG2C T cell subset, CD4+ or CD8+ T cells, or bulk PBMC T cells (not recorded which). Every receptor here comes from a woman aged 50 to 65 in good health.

CDR3 in amino acids: CSVVLRVDGYTF. V and J are TRBV29-1 and TRBJ1-2. The CDR3 runs 12 residues. Germline CDR1 and CDR2: SQVTM and ANQGSEA.

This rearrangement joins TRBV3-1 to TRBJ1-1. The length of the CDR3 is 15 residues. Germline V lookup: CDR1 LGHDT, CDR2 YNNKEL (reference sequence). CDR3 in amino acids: CASSQGHEGGTEAFF.

CDR3 in amino acids: CASSLNLAGGGWQETQYF. The rearrangement links TRBV11-2 to TRBJ2-5; there is no DNA to check the TCRdb D call of TRBD2. The CDR3 runs 18 residues. Looked up from germline, CDR1 is SGHAT and CDR2 is FQNNGV.

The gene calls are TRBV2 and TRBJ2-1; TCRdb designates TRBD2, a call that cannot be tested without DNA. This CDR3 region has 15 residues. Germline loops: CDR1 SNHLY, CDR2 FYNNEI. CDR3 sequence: CASRLAGGPHNEQFF.